Listed here are 32 T cell receptor beta chains from one sample, sequenced in a study of blood T cells in healthy people across ages. Through a sample-barcoded 5' primer and a J-beta primer mix, a second PCR was run for about 7 to 12 cycles. TCRdb independently ran MiXCR on the 5' RACE reads; one entry per CDR3 protein. The table shows about 1,500,000 distinct CDR3 sequences, with around two fifths occurring only once. The sequencing sample was made of blood. The receptors here all came from a young woman in good health.

Details on this clonotype: At one boundary the junction diverges from the germline segment, which might be a read error. The CDR3 coding sequence is TGTACCAGCAGCGAAGAAAAAGGTATGAACACTGAAGCTTTCTTT. This sequence encodes CTSSEEKGMNTEAFF. The gene calls are TRBV9 and TRBJ1-1; D is unresolved. In germline, CDR1 is SGDLS, CDR2 YYNGEE. The CDR3 is 15 residues long.

This clonotype showed up just a few times. One end of the junction fails to match germline, which may point to a read error. This chain links TRBV4-1 with TRBJ2-1, with D unresolved. Per germline, CDR1 MGHRA and CDR2 YSYEKL. This CDR3 contains 15 residues. The CDR3 bases are TGCGCCAGCAGACAAGAACACAGCTACTACAATGAGCAGTTCTTC. Translated: CASRQEHSYYNEQFF.

This clonotype was found a few times. V and J are TRBV3-1 and TRBJ1-2; 8 nucleotides line up with TRBD1. The CDR3 spans 15 residues. The germline gives CDR1 LGHDT, CDR2 YNNKEL (reference sequence). With 0 bases clipped from V and 7 bases from J, the junction kept 7 bases outside the gene matches. This CDR3 is CASSQDPRDRSGYTF. Written as DNA, the CDR3 is TGTGCCAGCAGCCAAGACCCCCGGGACAGGTCTGGCTACACCTTC.

This chain joins TRBV6-2 or TRBV6-3 and TRBJ1-1; D not certain. The CDR3 totals 11 residues. Trimming removed 8 bases at V and 7 bases at J, with 11 bases between. Germline-derived CDR1 and CDR2 are MNHEY and SVGEGT. CDR3 protein: CASGSIGEAFF. The CDR3 coding sequence is TGTGCCAGCGGGTCTATAGGTGAAGCTTTCTTT.

The CDR3 DNA is TGTGCCAGCAGACAGGGGGATCACCAAGAGACCCAGTACTTC. Amino acids: CASRQGDHQETQYF. The chain joins TRBV6-5 to TRBJ2-5, with 8 bases lining up with TRBD1. From germline, CDR1 is MNHEY and CDR2 SVGAGI. This CDR3 is 14 amino acids long. V was clipped by 6 bases and J by 0 bases; unmatched bases: 3.

This clonotype was counted only a few times. The chain is built from TRBV28 and TRBJ2-1, with 10 nucleotides matching TRBD1. This CDR3 has 17 residues. The germline gives CDR1 MDHEN, CDR2 SYDVKM. The V segment lost 5 bases and the J segment 5 bases; nucleotides outside the gene matches: 12. The CDR3 reads CASSHSVTGGVDNEQFF. The CDR3 bases are TGTGCCAGCAGTCACTCAGTGACAGGGGGCGTCGACAATGAGCAGTTCTTC.

This clonotype showed up just a few times. The rearrangement uses TRBV7-9 and TRBJ2-1; a possible D gene is TRBD2 (6 bases). CDR1 and CDR2 from the germline V gene are SEHNR and FQNEAQ (reference sequence). V lost 8 bases, J lost 6 bases, and 17 bases lay in between. CDR3 length: 14 amino acids. The CDR3 DNA reads as TGTGCCAGCTCTCGGAGCGGCGGGACCAATGAGCAGTTCTTC. Translation: CASSRSGGTNEQFF.

The CDR3 region is CSVDGTGATSSGNTIYF. CDR3 bases: TGCAGCGTTGATGGGACAGGGGCTACTAGCTCTGGAAACACCATATATTTT. This chain uses TRBV29-1 with TRBJ1-3; 10 bases line up with TRBD1. V lost 3 bases and J lost 0; bases outside the gene matches: 8. CDR1 and CDR2 from the germline V gene are SQVTM and ANQGSEA. The CDR3 is 17 residues long.

This clonotype was detected only a few times. The chain employs TRBV12-5 and TRBJ2-7, with 7 bases identical to TRBD2. Germline V gene lookup returns CDR1 LGHNT and CDR2 FRNRAP. The J segment lost 4 bases and the V segment lost 5 bases, leaving 5 bases of the junction unmatched. CDR3 size: 13 residues. CDR3 sequence: CASGAGVMYEQYF. CDR3 nucleotide sequence: TGTGCTAGTGGTGCGGGAGTTATGTACGAGCAGTACTTC. The complete variable domain, with remaining parts taken from reference TRBV12-5 and TRBJ2-7, reads DARVTQTPRHKVTEMGQEVTMRCQPILGHNTVFWYRQTMMQGLELLAYFRNRAPLDDSGMPKDRFSAEMPDATLATLKIQPSEPRDSAVYFCASGAGVMYEQYFGPGTRLTVT.

This chain uses TRBV7-8 with TRBJ2-3, with 8 bases lining up with TRBD2. There are 16 residues in the CDR3. The V segment lost 6 bases and the J segment 1 base; nucleotides outside the gene matches: 9. The germline V gene encodes CDR1 SGHVS and CDR2 FQNEAQ. CDR3 sequence reads: CASRRRGSGGTDTQYF. The CDR3 DNA reads TGTGCCAGCAGGCGCCGAGGTAGCGGGGGCACAGATACGCAGTATTTT.

CDR3 sequence reads: CASSLSSGRISYNEQFF. The CDR3 DNA reads TGCGCCAGCAGCTTGTCTAGCGGGAGAATTTCCTACAATGAGCAGTTCTTC. V is TRBV5-1 and J is TRBJ2-1; 10 bases map to TRBD2. Germline assignment: CDR1 SGHRS and CDR2 YFSETQ. The trim removed 1 base at V and 1 base at J, leaving 5 bases unmatched. This CDR3 has 17 amino acids.

The chain couples TRBV15 to TRBJ2-1; D gene ambiguous. In germline, CDR1 is LNHNV, CDR2 YYDKDF (reference sequence). The ends were cut back, 5 bases at V and 15 bases at J, with 20 bases in the middle. The CDR3 sequence is 13 residues long. The CDR3 nucleotides read TGTGCCACCAGCCCCGCACCGTCCGACCCGTTGTTCTTC. This translates into CATSPAPSDPLFF.

The rearrangement links TRBV12-3 or TRBV12-4 to TRBJ2-5, with a tentative D call TRBD1 (8 bases). The CDR3 runs 15 residues. V was trimmed by 0 bases and J by 5 bases, leaving 13 bases between them. This CDR3 is CASSLATGGGETQYF. In DNA form, the CDR3 reads TGTGCCAGCAGTTTAGCTACAGGGGGAGGGGAGACCCAGTACTTC.

The chain carries TRBV20-1 and TRBJ2-1, with 7 bases fitting TRBD2. The CDR3 length is 13 residues. Germline-derived CDR1 and CDR2 are DFQATT and SNEGSKA (reference sequence). J was trimmed by 7 bases and V by 5 bases; bases with no gene match: 8. CDR3 loop: CSAPRAGRNEQFF. Written as DNA, the CDR3 is TGCAGTGCTCCCAGAGCGGGACGGAATGAGCAGTTCTTC.

J is TRBJ2-3 and V is TRBV24-1, with D uncertain. The CDR3 sequence is 12 residues long. V was shortened by 3 bases and J by 2 bases, with 2 bases between the two germline ends. Germline V gene lookup returns CDR1 KGHDR and CDR2 SFDVKD. CDR3 protein: CATSDVTDTQYF. DNA of the CDR3: TGTGCCACCAGTGATGTCACAGATACGCAGTATTTT.

The V and J genes are TRBV10-1 and TRBJ2-7, with D hard to call. The tail of the sequence fits TRBJ2-4 better, so the J call may be wrong. The CDR3 spans 17 residues. Germline V gives CDR1 WNHNN, CDR2 SYGVQD (reference sequence). DNA for the CDR3: TGCGCCAGCAGTGAGTCCTTCCCAGAATCAGCCAAAAACATTCAGTACTTC. Translated: CASSESFPESAKNIQYF.

The chain is built from TRBV28 and TRBJ2-5, with TRBD1 identical over 9 bases. TRBJ2-7 explains the end of the DNA better; the J call may be wrong. This CDR3 region has 15 residues. Germline V gives CDR1 MDHEN, CDR2 SYDVKM. CDR3 nucleotide sequence: TGTGCCAGCAACGTTCCGACAGGGGGGATAAACGAGCAGTACTTC. Amino acids: CASNVPTGGINEQYF.

V gene TRBV3-1 combines with J gene TRBJ2-1; 9 bases match TRBD2. Gene TRBJ2-7 matches the end of the DNA better, so the J call may be wrong. The CDR3 contains 15 residues. Germline V CDR1 and CDR2: LGHDT, YNNKEL (reference sequence). This chain's CDR3 is CASRQRGATHNEQYF. As DNA, the CDR3 is TGTGCCAGCAGACAGCGGGGGGCGACCCACAATGAGCAGTACTTC.

The genes are TRBV2 and TRBJ2-7, with TRBD1 matching 7 bases. The CDR3 spans 13 residues. CDR1 and CDR2 from the germline V gene are SNHLY and FYNNEI. Germline trimming cut 8 bases from V and 6 bases from J; bases unmatched to any gene: 10. The CDR3 here is CASGLMRGLEQYF. The CDR3 nucleotides read TGTGCCAGCGGGTTAATGAGGGGGCTCGAGCAGTACTTC. Variable domain in full (rest from reference TRBV2 and TRBJ2-7): EPEVTQTPSHQVTQMGQEVILRCVPISNHLYFYWYRQILGQKVEFLVSFYNNEISEKSEIFDDQFSVERPDGSNFTLKIRSTKLEDSAMYFCASGLMRGLEQYFGPGTRLTVT.

This sequence joins TRBV6-1 and TRBJ2-1; 13 bases agree with TRBD2. CDR3 size: 22 residues. Germline V gene data show CDR1 as MNHNS and CDR2 as SASEGT. The V gene end was trimmed by 9 bases and the J gene end by 0 bases; junction bases not matched to a gene: 23. CDR3 bases: TGTGCCAGAACCGAAGGACTAGCGGGAGTTGGCGGGGAGAGGGGCTCCTACAATGAGCAGTTCTTC. Translated, it gives CARTEGLAGVGGERGSYNEQFF.

This rearrangement joins TRBV20-1 to TRBJ2-7; 11 nucleotides align to TRBD2. Judging by the DNA end, TRBJ2-5 fits better; the J call may be wrong. Germline V lookup: CDR1 DFQATT, CDR2 SNEGSKA (reference sequence). CDR3 length equals 15 residues. In DNA, the CDR3 is TGCAGTGCTAGAGTTCCTAGCGGGGGGAAAGAGACCCAGTACTTC. This codes for CSARVPSGGKETQYF.

This sequence joins TRBV11-3 and TRBJ2-3, with D perhaps TRBD2 (5 bases). The CDR3 consists of 15 residues. Germline-derived CDR1 and CDR2 are SGHNT and YENEEA. The V end lost 5 bases, the J end lost 0 bases, and 12 bases lay between the germline ends. The DNA for the CDR3 is TGTGCCAGCAGCCGCTCCGGGGTTAGCACAGATACGCAGTATTTT. It translates to CASSRSGVSTDTQYF.

The V gene is TRBV2, the J gene TRBJ1-4, with a possible D match to TRBD1 (5 bases). This CDR3 spans 15 amino acids. Germline values: CDR1 SNHLY, CDR2 FYNNEI. V shed 4 bases and J shed 3 bases, with 12 bases lying between them. The CDR3 sequence: CASSARAGANEKLFF. The CDR3 DNA reads TGTGCCAGCAGTGCCAGGGCCGGGGCTAATGAAAAACTGTTTTTT.

V and J are TRBV10-3 and TRBJ2-3, with 7 bases lining up with TRBD1. This CDR3 contains 13 residues. V trimming: 6 bases; J trimming: 2 bases; junction bases outside the gene matches: 2. Germline CDR1 ENHRY, CDR2 SYGVKD. The CDR3: CAIRGTVTDTQYF. CDR3 in DNA: TGTGCCATCAGAGGGACAGTCACAGATACGCAGTATTTT.

This chain uses TRBV20-1 with TRBJ2-2; tentatively, D is TRBD2 (5 bases). V was pared by 5 bases and J by 6 bases, with 22 bases between. Germline V gene lookup returns CDR1 DFQATT and CDR2 SNEGSKA (reference sequence). The CDR3 has 16 residues. As DNA, the CDR3 is TGCAGTGCTCAACGGCCGGGGAAAGGGTATGCCGGGGAGCTGTTTTTT. Protein product: CSAQRPGKGYAGELFF.

Ten or more counts support this clonotype. The germline gene is not matched at one end of the junction; a read error may be the cause. The chain is built from TRBV5-1 and TRBJ1-1, with 8 positions matching TRBD1. Germline values: CDR1 SGHRS, CDR2 YFSETQ. The CDR3 spans 14 residues. The CDR3: CASSLGQANTEAFF. For the CDR3, the DNA is TGTGCCAGCAGTTTGGGACAGGCGAACACTGAAGCTTTCTTT.

This clonotype showed up just once. The chain uses TRBV3-1 and TRBJ1-1; no reliable D call. CDR1 and CDR2 (germline): LGHDT, YNNKEL (reference sequence). Trimming removed 1 base at V and 3 bases at J, with 6 bases between. The CDR3 extends over 13 amino acids. CDR3 nucleotide sequence: TGTGCCAGCAGCCAAGGCTGGGACACTGAAGCTTTCTTT. This codes for CASSQGWDTEAFF.

The J gene is TRBJ2-3, the V gene TRBV10-3; possibly TRBD1 or TRBD2 for D (5 bases each). CDR3 length: 14 residues. Germline V CDR1 and CDR2: ENHRY, SYGVKD. Trimming removed 3 bases at V and 4 bases at J, with 11 bases between. CDR3 sequence reads: CAISEVGESDTQYF. The CDR3 DNA sequence: TGTGCCATCAGTGAAGTGGGGGAGTCAGATACGCAGTATTTT.

The CDR3: CASSSDRGLNIQYF. The CDR3 region has the DNA TGTGCCAGCAGTTCCGACAGGGGCCTAAACATTCAGTACTTC. The chain is built from TRBV6-5 and TRBJ2-4, with 8 bases matching TRBD1. CDR3 length: 14 residues. Unmatched junction bases numbered 5, after V lost 4 bases and J lost 6 bases. Germline V lookup: CDR1 MNHEY, CDR2 SVGAGI.

This clonotype was observed a few times. The CDR3, as DNA: TGCGCCAGCAGCTTTGAAGGGGGAGAAGCTTTCTTT. It specifies CASSFEGGEAFF. The rearrangement uses TRBV5-1 and TRBJ1-1, with TRBD1 as a possible D gene (6 bases). From germline, CDR1 is SGHRS and CDR2 YFSETQ. Trimming stripped 2 bases from V and 8 bases from J, with 10 bases between. The CDR3 loop spans 12 amino acids.

The chain uses TRBV13 and TRBJ2-1, with 12 nucleotides matching TRBD2. The CDR3 is 15 residues long. The V and J ends lost 4 bases and 9 bases, in that order; junction bases with no gene match: 7. The germline V gene encodes CDR1 PRHDT and CDR2 FYEKMQ (reference sequence). The DNA for the CDR3 is TGTGCCAGCAGCTCTAGCGGGAGGGCCCAGACTGAGCAGTTCTTC. Translation: CASSSSGRAQTEQFF.

This clonotype was seen a handful of times. The chain recombines TRBV5-1 with TRBJ2-2; D is perhaps TRBD1 or TRBD2 (5 bases each). Between the trimmed V and J ends, which lost 2 bases and 2 bases, there was a span of 19 bases. Germline CDR1 is SGHRS and CDR2 is YFSETQ. The length of the CDR3 is 18 residues. The CDR3 here is CASSFSFVRGPNTGELFF. The DNA of the CDR3 is TGCGCCAGCAGCTTCTCTTTTGTACGGGGCCCTAACACCGGGGAGCTGTTTTTT.